This TCR beta chain was captured in a study of cytomegalovirus exposure and HLA in healthy donors. There are 12 residues in the CDR3. Both 60 Vbeta primers and 13 Jbeta primers went into the PCR. Only in-frame clones appear in the TCRdb table, and some are missing; sequencing was by immunoSEQ multiplex PCR. Of 200,000 to 250,000 clones detected, approximately 88% appear once; the ten largest clones hold 0.71%. This clone was seen a handful of times. Healthy bone marrow donors supplied every sample. This TCR was sampled from a boy younger than 10 in good health and CMV-seronegative. The chain recombines TRBV21-1 with TRBJ2-2; the table calls TRBD2, which could not be checked here. TRBV21-1 is described as a pseudogene. The sequencing input was PBMCs. The CDR3 spells CASSLRTGELFF. The CDR3 coding sequence is TGTGCCAGCAGCCTTCGGACCGGGGAGCTGTTTTTT.